The 17 T cell receptor beta chains in this list originate from one sample, sequenced in a study of OX40 agonist ivuxolimab in advanced cancers. Clones were sequenced by immunoSEQ multiplex PCR, and TCRdb holds only the in-frame ones, with some missing. Here the sample spans tens of thousands of clones, roughly 80% being singletons. The source was CD4+ or CD8+ T cells sorted from blood, collected in a trial of the OX40 agonist ivuxolimab. Receptors originate from an adult with an advanced solid tumor such as melanoma, head and neck, liver or kidney cancer.

This clone was seen just once. The V call is TRBV6-6, the J call TRBJ1-1, with 9 nucleotides matching TRBD1. V shed 9 bases and J 0 bases; nucleotides not matched to a gene: 8. Germline V gene lookup returns CDR1 MNHNY and CDR2 SVGAGI (reference sequence). There are 15 residues in the CDR3. In DNA, the CDR3 is TGTGCCAGTAGCACAGGGGGCGTTGTGAACACTGAAGCTTTCTTT. Protein: CASSTGGVVNTEAFF.

The V call is TRBV27, the J call TRBJ1-2; no firm D call. Trimming removed 5 bases from V and 3 bases from J, with 13 bases in between. This CDR3 spans 14 amino acids. Germline values: CDR1 MNHEY, CDR2 SMNVEV (reference sequence). As DNA, the CDR3 is TGTGCCAGCAGTAAATCCGGGCCCTACTATGGCTACACCTTC. It specifies CASSKSGPYYGYTF.

In this sample, this clone turned up once. This rearrangement joins TRBV2 to TRBJ2-2; D uncertain. V dropped 2 bases and J dropped 7 bases, with 11 bases sitting between them. CDR1 and CDR2 (germline): SNHLY, FYNNEI. This CDR3 has 14 residues. CDR3 in DNA: TGTGCCAGCAGTGAAATCGGATTGGGCGGGGAGCTGTTTTTT. Its translation is CASSEIGLGGELFF.

The rearrangement links TRBV14 to TRBJ2-5; 8 bases agree with TRBD1. The length of the CDR3 is 15 residues. The trim removed 4 bases at V and 0 bases at J, leaving 4 bases unmatched. Germline loops: CDR1 SGHDN, CDR2 FVKESK. CDR3 nucleotides: TGTGCCAGCAGCCCGCGGACAGGGTACCAAGAGACCCAGTACTTC. Its translation: CASSPRTGYQETQYF.

CDR3 in amino acids: CASRGAPGPYEQYF. The CDR3 coding sequence is TGTGCCAGCAGGGGGGCCCCTGGGCCCTACGAGCAGTACTTC. The rearrangement uses TRBV6-1 and TRBJ2-7, with a weak D call TRBD1 (6 bases). Germline assignment: CDR1 MNHNS and CDR2 SASEGT. CDR3 size: 14 residues. With 6 bases removed from V and 2 bases from J, the gap between germline ends came to 14 bases.

The J gene is TRBJ1-1, the V gene TRBV4-3; weak D call: TRBD1 (6 bases). Germline V CDR1 and CDR2: LGHNA, YSLEER. Trimming pared 1 base from V and 3 bases from J, leaving 15 bases between. This CDR3 contains 16 residues. The CDR3 spells CASSQAQGGVDTEAFF. DNA for the CDR3: TGCGCCAGCAGCCAAGCACAGGGAGGAGTGGACACTGAAGCTTTCTTT.

V is TRBV5-1 and J is TRBJ2-7; D is undetermined. This CDR3 region has 11 residues. The V gene lost 4 bases and the J gene lost 6 bases, with 8 bases spanning the gap. Germline V lookup: CDR1 SGHRS, CDR2 YFSETQ. CDR3 protein: CASSVGGEQYF. As DNA, the CDR3 is TGCGCCAGCAGCGTCGGCGGCGAGCAGTACTTC.

This chain uses TRBV6-6 with TRBJ1-3; D is undetermined. Trimming removed 7 bases at V and 0 bases at J, with 10 bases between. CDR3 length: 14 amino acids. CDR1 MNHNY and CDR2 SVGAGI come from the germline V gene (reference sequence). DNA of the CDR3: TGTGCCAGCACAGGTCTCTCCTCTGGAAACACCATATATTTT. Translating gives CASTGLSSGNTIYF.

A few counts support this clone. The chain joins TRBV19 to TRBJ1-5; D is perhaps TRBD1 (6 bases). Between the trimmed V and J ends, which lost 4 bases and 4 bases, there was a span of 14 bases. Germline V lookup: CDR1 LNHDA, CDR2 SQIVND (reference sequence). This CDR3 contains 15 residues. This CDR3 is CASSTSGGANQPQHF. DNA for the CDR3: TGTGCCAGTAGTACATCTGGGGGGGCTAATCAGCCCCAGCATTTT.

V is TRBV28 and J is TRBJ1-6, with 7 bases matching TRBD1. After removal of 5 bases from V and 6 bases from J, the junction contained 13 bases not matched to a gene. There are 17 residues in the CDR3. Germline V gene data show CDR1 as MDHEN and CDR2 as SYDVKM. The DNA for the CDR3 is TGTGCCAGCAGTAGAACCGAGACAGGGATTTTTAATTCACCCCTCCACTTT. It is translated as CASSRTETGIFNSPLHF.

V and J are TRBV7-2 and TRBJ2-2; 10 positions agree with TRBD1. Germline values: CDR1 SGHTA, CDR2 FQGNSA. Trimming removed 2 bases from V and 5 bases from J; junction bases left unmatched: 5. CDR3 length: 16 residues. CDR3 amino acids: CASSLRQGAVTGELFF. The CDR3 coding sequence is TGTGCCAGCAGCTTAAGACAGGGGGCAGTTACCGGGGAGCTGTTTTTT.

The chain recombines TRBV4-3 with TRBJ2-2; D may match TRBD1 or TRBD2 (5 bases each). The V gene lost 0 bases and the J gene lost 4 bases, with 9 bases spanning the gap. This CDR3 is 15 amino acids long. CDR1 and CDR2 (germline): LGHNA, YSLEER. CDR3 region: CASSQDSGTTGELFF. DNA for the CDR3: TGCGCCAGCAGCCAAGATTCGGGGACCACCGGGGAGCTGTTTTTT.

This clone appeared once. This chain uses TRBV5-4 with TRBJ1-6; D call uncertain. This CDR3 spans 16 amino acids. V was shortened by 0 bases and J by 0 bases, with 7 bases between the two germline ends. CDR1 is SGHNT and CDR2 is YYREEE in the germline V gene (reference sequence). In DNA form, the CDR3 reads TGTGCCAGCAGCTTGGGACACTCCTCCTATAATTCACCCCTCCACTTT. Protein: CASSLGHSSYNSPLHF.

This chain joins TRBV4-3 and TRBJ2-1; D not resolved. V was pared by 4 bases and J by 6 bases, with 16 bases between. This CDR3 has 15 amino acids. Germline CDR1 and CDR2: LGHNA and YSLEER. Here the CDR3 reads CASSPTSQPTNEQFF. CDR3 nucleotide sequence: TGCGCCAGCAGCCCCACCTCCCAGCCCACCAATGAGCAGTTCTTC.

In its sample, this clone was seen once. The rearrangement uses TRBV6-5 and TRBJ2-7; TRBD1 is a possible D gene (5 bases). The germline gives CDR1 MNHEY, CDR2 SVGAGI. Trimming cost V 0 bases and J 0 bases, with 12 bases left between them. The CDR3 has 16 amino acids. CDR3 loop: CASSYSVTATSYEQYF. CDR3 in DNA: TGTGCCAGCAGTTACTCAGTGACAGCCACCTCCTACGAGCAGTACTTC.

This chain connects TRBV7-9 to TRBJ2-5; D is undetermined. Trimming left V 3 bases short and J 5 bases short, with 16 bases between. The V gene's germline CDR1 is SEHNR and CDR2 FQNEAQ (reference sequence). The CDR3 contains 15 residues. The CDR3 sequence is CASSFMGGSGETQYF. Here the CDR3 DNA reads TGTGCCAGCAGCTTCATGGGTGGGTCCGGGGAGACCCAGTACTTC.

This clone turned up a few times. J is TRBJ2-5 and V is TRBV7-2; 9 nucleotides line up with TRBD2. This CDR3 is built from 16 residues. The V and J ends lost 1 base and 4 bases, in that order; junction bases with no gene match: 7. Germline V gene sequence: CDR1 SGHTA, CDR2 FQGNSA. This chain's CDR3 is CASSLGRGLARETQYF. In DNA form, the CDR3 reads TGTGCCAGCAGCTTAGGAAGAGGACTAGCGAGAGAGACCCAGTACTTC. The full variable domain, rest sourced from reference TRBV7-2 and TRBJ2-5, is GAGVSQSPSNKVTEKGKDVELRCDPISGHTALYWYRQSLGQGLEFLIYFQGNSAPDKSGLPSDRFSAERTGGSVSTLTIQRTQQEDSAVYLCASSLGRGLARETQYFGPGTRLLVL.